This is a list of T cell receptor beta chains from one sample in a study of vaccination effects on CD4 cells after COVID-19. The antigens of these receptors remain unknown. Assay used: immunoSEQ multiplex PCR; TCRdb lists only in-frame clones, some missing. The data show some 69,000 clones, approximately 79% seen once. Material: CD4+ T cells from PBMCs cultured with HCoV-NL63 spike peptides, obtained before COVID-19 vaccination. The receptors stem from a human donor who received a COVID-19 vaccine. Each CDR3 is given with its conserved first and last residue. Fields, in order: CDR3 protein, CDR3 DNA, J gene, clone size, V gene, D gene, CDR3 length. The D gene is left open where the match is weak. Clone size is not always given. Where it is, it says once, few, many or a class for expanded clones.

CASSKDPTGGGETQYF | TGTGCCAGCAGTAAGGACCCGACAGGGGGCGGGGAGACCCAGTACTTC | TRBJ2-5 | NA | TRBV28 | TRBD1 | 16
CASSESNQPQHF | TGTGCCAGCTCAGAAAGTAATCAGCCCCAGCATTTT | TRBJ1-5 | NA | TRBV18 | NA | 12
CASRPGTEYEKLFF | TGTGCCAGCAGACCCGGGACAGAATATGAAAAACTGTTTTTT | TRBJ1-4 | NA | TRBV2 | TRBD1 | 14
CASSSRWEVMNTEAFF | TGCGCCAGCAGTTCCAGGTGGGAGGTTATGAACACTGAAGCTTTCTTT | TRBJ1-1 | NA | TRBV5-1 | NA | 16
CASRSGSGNEKLFF | TGCGCCAGCAGGAGTGGATCGGGAAACGAAAAACTGTTTTTT | TRBJ1-4 | NA | TRBV5-1 | NA | 14
CASSVGDGTGELFF | TGTGCCAGCAGCGTAGGGGACGGGACCGGGGAGCTGTTTTTT | TRBJ2-2 | NA | TRBV9 | NA | 14
CASSRLGGFTEAFF | TGTGCCAGCTCACGACTCGGGGGGTTCACTGAAGCTTTCTTT | TRBJ1-1 | NA | TRBV18 | NA | 14
CASSEARVNTIYF | TGTGCCAGCAGTGAAGCGCGAGTCAACACCATATATTTT | TRBJ1-3 | NA | TRBV6-1 | NA | 13
CASGLVLGTALPDYGYTF | TGTGCTAGTGGTTTGGTACTCGGGACAGCTCTCCCGGACTATGGCTACACCTTC | TRBJ1-2 | NA | TRBV12-5 | TRBD1 | 18
CASSQQGAAGNTIYF | TGTGCCAGCAGTCAACAGGGGGCGGCTGGAAACACCATATATTTT | TRBJ1-3 | few | TRBV6-2/TRBV6-3 | TRBD1 | 15
CASSMGAGRVLGNTIYF | TGTGCCAGTAGTATGGGGGCCGGCAGGGTACTTGGAAACACCATATATTTT | TRBJ1-3 | NA | TRBV19 | NA | 17
CASSDGTGVTGANVLTF | TGCGCCAGCAGTGACGGGACAGGGGTCACGGGGGCCAACGTCCTGACTTTC | TRBJ2-6 | once | TRBV10-1 | TRBD1 | 17
CASSLSQGTDTQYF | TGTGCCAGCAGCCTATCCCAGGGAACAGATACGCAGTATTTT | TRBJ2-3 | NA | TRBV11-2 | NA | 14
CSARDNYEQFF | TGCAGTGCTAGAGATAATTACGAGCAGTTCTTC | TRBJ2-1 | NA | TRBV20-1 | NA | 11